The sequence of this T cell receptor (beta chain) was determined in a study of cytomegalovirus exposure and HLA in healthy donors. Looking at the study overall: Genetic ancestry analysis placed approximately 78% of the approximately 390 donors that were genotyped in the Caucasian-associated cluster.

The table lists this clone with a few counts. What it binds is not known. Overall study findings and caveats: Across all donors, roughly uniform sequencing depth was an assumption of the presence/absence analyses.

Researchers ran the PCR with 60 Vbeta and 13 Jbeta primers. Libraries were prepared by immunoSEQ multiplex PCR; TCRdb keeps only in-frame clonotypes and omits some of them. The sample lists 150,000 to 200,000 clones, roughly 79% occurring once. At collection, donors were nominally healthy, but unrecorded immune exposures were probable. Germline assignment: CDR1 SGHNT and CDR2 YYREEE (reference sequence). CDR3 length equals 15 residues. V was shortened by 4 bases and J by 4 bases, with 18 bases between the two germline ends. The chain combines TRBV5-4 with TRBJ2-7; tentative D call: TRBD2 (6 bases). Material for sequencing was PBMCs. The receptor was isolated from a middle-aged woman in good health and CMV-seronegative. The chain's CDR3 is CASSLDGGNPYEQYF. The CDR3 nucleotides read TGTGCCAGCAGCCTCGATGGGGGGAACCCTTACGAGCAGTACTTC.